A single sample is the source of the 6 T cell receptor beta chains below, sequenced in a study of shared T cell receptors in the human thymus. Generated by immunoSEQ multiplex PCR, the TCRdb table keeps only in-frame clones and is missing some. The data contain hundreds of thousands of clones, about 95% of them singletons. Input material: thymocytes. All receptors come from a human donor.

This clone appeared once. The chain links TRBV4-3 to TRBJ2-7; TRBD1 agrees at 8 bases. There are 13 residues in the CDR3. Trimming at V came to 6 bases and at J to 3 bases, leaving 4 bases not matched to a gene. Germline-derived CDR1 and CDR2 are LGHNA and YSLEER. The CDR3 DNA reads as TGCGCCAGCAGTGCCGGGACAGGCTACGAGCAGTACTTC. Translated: CASSAGTGYEQYF.

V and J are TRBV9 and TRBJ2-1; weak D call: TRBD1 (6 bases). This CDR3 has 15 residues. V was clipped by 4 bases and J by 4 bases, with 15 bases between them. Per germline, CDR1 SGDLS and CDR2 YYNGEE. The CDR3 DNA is TGTGCCAGCAGCACCCCTGCGACAGGTTACAATGAGCAGTTCTTC. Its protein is CASSTPATGYNEQFF.

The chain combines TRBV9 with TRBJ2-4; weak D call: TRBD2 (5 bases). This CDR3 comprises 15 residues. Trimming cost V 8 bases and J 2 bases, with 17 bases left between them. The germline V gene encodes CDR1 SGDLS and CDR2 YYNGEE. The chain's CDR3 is CASHISPGTKNIQYF. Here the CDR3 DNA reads TGTGCCAGTCATATCTCCCCCGGGACCAAAAACATTCAGTACTTC.

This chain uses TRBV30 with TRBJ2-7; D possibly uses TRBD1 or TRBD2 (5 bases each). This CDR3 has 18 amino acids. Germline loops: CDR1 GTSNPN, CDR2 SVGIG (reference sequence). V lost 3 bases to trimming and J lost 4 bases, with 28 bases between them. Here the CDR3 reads CAWSVRLSGTQDAYEQYF. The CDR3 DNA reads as TGTGCCTGGAGCGTTAGGCTCTCCGGGACCCAAGATGCGTACGAGCAGTACTTC.

The CDR3 DNA is TGTGCCACCTCTTACGGGAGCCTCTCCTACGAGCAGTACTTC. This gives the protein CATSYGSLSYEQYF. The chain is built from TRBV7-9 and TRBJ2-7, with D possibly matching TRBD2 (6 bases). Germline V gene data show CDR1 as SEHNR and CDR2 as FQNEAQ (reference sequence). The CDR3 spans 14 residues. V dropped 10 bases and J dropped 0 bases, with 16 bases sitting between them.

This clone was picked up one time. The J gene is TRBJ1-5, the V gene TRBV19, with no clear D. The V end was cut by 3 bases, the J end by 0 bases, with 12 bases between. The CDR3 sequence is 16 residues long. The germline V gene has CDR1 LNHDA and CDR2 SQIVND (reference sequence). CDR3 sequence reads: CASSIEGLDSNQPQHF. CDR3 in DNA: TGTGCCAGTAGTATCGAGGGTCTGGATAGCAATCAGCCCCAGCATTTT.